These T cell receptor beta chains were read from a single sample in a study of shared clonotypes between healthy human individuals. Generated by immunoSEQ multiplex PCR, the TCRdb table keeps only in-frame clones and is missing some. This table holds about 2.4 million clones, roughly 93% found once. Sequencing used naive CD4+ T cells from PBMCs. The receptors derive from a man aged 18 to 35 in good health. Some clones in this sample may be carry-over from other donors' samples. Both conserved end residues are part of each CDR3. The order of the fields is CDR3 protein, CDR3 DNA, V gene, J gene, clone size, CDR3 length, D gene. D genes are given only for firm matches. Size tells how often a clone was seen (once, few, many) or the class of an expanded clone, and some rows leave it out.

CASSPPGHGAYEQYF	TGTGCCAGCTCACCACCGGGACACGGGGCCTACGAGCAGTACTTC	TRBV18	TRBJ2-7	NA	15	NA
CAWSARQGRVTEAFF	TGTGCCTGGAGCGCCCGGCAGGGGAGGGTCACTGAAGCTTTCTTT	TRBV30	TRBJ1-1	NA	15	NA
CASSLGTVSNQPQHF	TGTGCCAGCAGTTTAGGGACAGTAAGCAATCAGCCCCAGCATTTT	TRBV6-1	TRBJ1-5	once	15	TRBD1
CSVPSRTGEYTDTQYF	TGCAGCGTTCCATCACGGACAGGGGAATATACAGATACGCAGTATTTT	TRBV29-1	TRBJ2-3	NA	16	TRBD1
CASSQRRERPDTQYF	TGTGCCAGCAGCCAGAGGCGGGAGCGCCCAGATACGCAGTATTTT	TRBV5-4	TRBJ2-3	NA	15	TRBD2
CASSLAPTGGYGYTF	TGTGCCAGCAGCTTAGCGCCGACAGGGGGCTATGGCTACACCTTC	TRBV7-2	TRBJ1-2	NA	15	TRBD1
CASSLARRGGTSTDTQYF	TGTGCCAGCAGCTTAGCCCGGAGGGGCGGCACTAGCACAGATACGCAGTATTTT	TRBV11-2	TRBJ2-3	NA	18	NA
CASSSRQGRYEQYF	TGTGCCAGCAGCTCCCGACAGGGACGATACGAGCAGTACTTC	TRBV11-2	TRBJ2-7	NA	14	TRBD1
CASSPPVTDTQYF	TGTGCCAGCTCACCACCGGTCACAGATACGCAGTATTTT	TRBV18	TRBJ2-3	few	13	NA
CASSMTGARNEQFF	TGTGCCAGTAGTATGACAGGGGCGAGGAATGAGCAGTTCTTC	TRBV19	TRBJ2-1	NA	14	TRBD1
CASSEWLATDTQYF	TGTGCCAGCAGTGAATGGCTAGCCACAGATACGCAGTATTTT	TRBV25-1	TRBJ2-3	NA	14	NA
CASTLEITTGRSGELFF	TGCGCCAGCACCCTTGAAATAACGACAGGGAGGTCCGGGGAGCTGTTTTTT	TRBV5-1	TRBJ2-2	NA	17	NA
CATLGTDYNEQFF	TGTGCCACCCTTGGGACAGATTACAATGAGCAGTTCTTC	TRBV10-3	TRBJ2-1	NA	13	TRBD1
CASSQEERGTEAFF	TGCGCCAGCAGCCAGGAAGAAAGGGGGACTGAAGCTTTCTTT	TRBV4-1	TRBJ1-1	NA	14	NA
CASSLAPLDLGTQYF	TGTGCCAGCAGCTTAGCTCCTTTAGATCTTGGTACGCAGTATTTT	TRBV7-3	TRBJ2-3	NA	15	NA
CASSPGGGLLNEKLFF	TGTGCCAGCAGCCCAGGGGGGGGGCTATTGAATGAAAAACTGTTTTTT	TRBV7-9	TRBJ1-4	NA	16	TRBD1
CASSYGLAAQDNEQFF	TGTGCCAGCAGTTACGGGTTAGCGGCTCAAGACAATGAGCAGTTCTTC	TRBV6-5	TRBJ2-1	NA	16	NA
CASSPQAGLAANTGELFF	TGTGCCAGCAGCCCTCAGGCGGGACTAGCGGCCAACACCGGGGAGCTGTTTTTT	TRBV9	TRBJ2-2	NA	18	TRBD2
CASSLGTGGGPYNEQFF	TGCGCCAGCAGCTTGGGCACGGGGGGCGGCCCCTACAATGAGCAGTTCTTC	TRBV5-1	TRBJ2-1	NA	17	NA
CASSRPAMGQNYEQYF	TGTGCCAGCAGCCGCCCCGCGATGGGACAGAACTACGAGCAGTACTTC	TRBV7-6	TRBJ2-7	NA	16	TRBD1
CASSLSLLGNQPQHF	TGTGCCAGCAGCTTATCCCTATTAGGCAATCAGCCCCAGCATTTT	TRBV7-2	TRBJ1-5	NA	15	NA
CASSMGQGAQPQHF	TGTGCCAGCAGCATGGGACAGGGGGCGCAGCCCCAGCATTTT	TRBV2	TRBJ1-5	NA	14	TRBD1
CSATPSGDIYNEQFF	TGCAGCGCCACCCCTAGCGGGGACATTTACAATGAGCAGTTCTTC	TRBV29-1	TRBJ2-1	NA	15	TRBD2
CASSQEGTSYNEQFF	TGCGCCAGCAGCCAAGAAGGAACCTCCTACAATGAGCAGTTCTTC	TRBV4-1	TRBJ2-1	NA	15	NA
CASSTPGEGLGEQYF	TGTGCCAGCAGCACCCCGGGGGAGGGGTTGGGCGAGCAGTACTTC	TRBV11-2	TRBJ2-7	NA	15	TRBD2
CASRGLAGTYEQYF	TGTGCCAGCAGAGGACTAGCGGGAACCTACGAGCAGTACTTC	TRBV2	TRBJ2-7	NA	14	TRBD2
CASSFPKVGHQPSYEQYF	TGTGCCAGCAGCTTCCCAAAAGTGGGACATCAACCCTCCTACGAGCAGTACTTC	TRBV11-3	TRBJ2-7	NA	18	NA
CASSSVGSGDEQFF	TGCGCCAGCAGCTCCGTAGGGTCGGGAGATGAGCAGTTCTTC	TRBV5-1	TRBJ2-1	NA	14	NA
CASSLATSQETQYF	TGTGCCAGCAGCTTGGCCACGAGTCAAGAGACCCAGTACTTC	TRBV5-4	TRBJ2-5	NA	14	NA
CASSLDLAKNIQYF	TGTGCCAGCAGCTTGGACCTAGCCAAAAACATTCAGTACTTC	TRBV5-4	TRBJ2-4	NA	14	NA
CASQPYRTAYEQYF	TGTGCCAGCCAACCTTACAGGACCGCATACGAGCAGTACTTC	TRBV6-5	TRBJ2-7	NA	14	NA
CASSQGRGRAYNEQFF	TGTGCCAGCAGCCAGGGGCGCGGGAGGGCCTACAATGAGCAGTTCTTC	TRBV9	TRBJ2-1	once	16	TRBD2
CASSFFGTSGSGSYNEQFF	TGTGCCAGCAGTTTTTTTGGGACTAGCGGGAGTGGGTCCTACAATGAGCAGTTCTTC	TRBV27	TRBJ2-1	NA	19	TRBD2
CRGGGRSTDTQYF	TGCAGAGGAGGGGGGAGAAGCACAGATACGCAGTATTTT	TRBV29-1	TRBJ2-3	NA	13	NA
CASSPPLAGGADTQYF	TGTGCCAGCAGTCCACCGTTAGCGGGAGGGGCAGATACGCAGTATTTT	TRBV7-9	TRBJ2-3	NA	16	TRBD2
CASSIRLRMNTEAFF	TGTGCCAGCAGCATTAGGCTCAGGATGAACACTGAAGCTTTCTTT	TRBV5-6	TRBJ1-1	NA	15	NA
CASSFLGQKNTEAFF	TGTGCCAGCAGTTTTTTGGGACAGAAGAACACTGAAGCTTTCTTT	TRBV28	TRBJ1-1	NA	15	TRBD1
CASSVTSGSGGELFF	TGTGCCAGCAGCGTGACTAGCGGGAGTGGCGGGGAGCTGTTTTTT	TRBV9	TRBJ2-2	NA	15	TRBD2
CASSSGLEKETQYF	TGCGCCAGCAGCTCGGGACTAGAGAAAGAGACCCAGTACTTC	TRBV5-1	TRBJ2-5	NA	14	TRBD2
CASSLVVGNSPLHF	TGCGCCAGCAGCTTGGTAGTGGGGAATTCACCCCTCCACTTT	TRBV5-1	TRBJ1-6	NA	14	NA
CSVNRGQRGEQFF	TGCAGCGTTAACAGGGGGCAACGCGGTGAGCAGTTCTTC	TRBV29-1	TRBJ2-1	NA	13	TRBD1
CASSFGVGTQYF	TGTGCCAGCAGCTTTGGAGTCGGTACGCAGTATTTT	TRBV5-4	TRBJ2-3	NA	12	NA
CASSPGGYEQYF	TGTGCCAGCTCACCAGGAGGGTACGAGCAGTACTTC	TRBV18	TRBJ2-7	once	12	NA
CASSFSWSNQPQHF	TGTGCCAGCAGCTTTTCGTGGAGCAATCAGCCCCAGCATTTT	TRBV7-9	TRBJ1-5	NA	14	NA
CAISDGGRPYEQYF	TGTGCCATCAGTGATGGGGGACGCCCCTACGAGCAGTACTTC	TRBV10-3	TRBJ2-7	NA	14	NA
CASIPRDILGAPGANVLTF	TGTGCCAGCATCCCCCGGGACATCTTAGGGGCACCTGGGGCCAACGTCCTGACTTTC	TRBV28	TRBJ2-6	once	19	NA
CASGLQGAETQYF	TGTGCCAGCGGCTTACAGGGGGCCGAGACCCAGTACTTC	TRBV7-7	TRBJ2-5	NA	13	TRBD1
CASSSHQAANDEQYF	TGCGCCAGCAGCTCACATCAGGCTGCCAATGACGAGCAGTACTTC	TRBV5-1	TRBJ2-7	NA	15	NA